The sequence of this T cell receptor (beta chain) was determined in a study of shared clonotypes between healthy human individuals. Study at large: Every donor yielded three CD4 naive, three CD4 memory, two CD8 naive and one CD8 memory plate.

A single count supports this clone. The CDR3 extends over 16 amino acids. CDR1 is LNHDA, CDR2 SQIVND, per germline (reference sequence). With 5 bases clipped from V and 0 bases from J, the junction kept 7 bases outside the gene matches. For every subset, genomic DNA was evenly distributed across several immunoSEQ plates. Measured with immunoSEQ multiplex PCR; TCRdb has only the in-frame clones, and not every one. The table records about 710,000 clones, around four fifths of them present only once. The rearrangement links TRBV19 to TRBJ2-7; 10 bases line up with TRBD2. Sequencing was carried out using memory CD4+ T cells sorted from blood. Described subset: CD45RA-negative fraction. This sequence was found in a woman under 40 in good health. The CDR3 coding sequence is TGTGCCAGTAGTTGGACTAGCGGACCCAGCTCCTACGAGCAGTACTTC. Translating gives CASSWTSGPSSYEQYF. Using reference TRBV19 and TRBJ2-7 for the parts outside the CDR3, the full variable domain is DGGITQSPKYLFRKEGQNVTLSCEQNLNHDAMYWYRQDPGQGLRLIYYSQIVNDFQKGDIAEGYSVSREKKESFPLTVTSAQKNPTAFYLCASSWTSGPSSYEQYFGPGTRLTVT.